This entry lists 7 T cell receptor beta chains sequenced from one sample in a study of blood T cells in healthy people across ages. PCR was performed a second time for about 6 to 12 cycles using a sample-barcoded 5' primer and a J-beta primer mix. TCRdb ran MiXCR on the 5' RACE reads and lists one entry per CDR3 protein. Of over 700,000 distinct CDR3 sequences detected, 20% to 30% appear once; the ten largest clones hold around 9.2%. This sample was shared with a second study, whose subject was T cells of mothers and their children.

The sequencing sample was made of blood. Receptors originate from a boy younger than 18 in good health.

The rearrangement uses TRBV7-2 and TRBJ2-3, with D unclear. The V end was cut by 0 bases, the J end by 2 bases, with 6 bases between. Germline V gene lookup returns CDR1 SGHTA and CDR2 FQGNSA. The CDR3 sequence is 14 residues long. CDR3 DNA: TGTGCCAGCAGCTTAGCGCAAGCCACAGATACGCAGTATTTT. Protein sequence: CASSLAQATDTQYF. Supplemented by reference TRBV7-2 and TRBJ2-3, the full variable domain reads GAGVSQSPSNKVTEKGKDVELRCDPISGHTALYWYRQSLGQGLEFLIYFQGNSAPDKSGLPSDRFSAERTGGSVSTLTIQRTQQEDSAVYLCASSLAQATDTQYFGPGTRLTVL.

The rearrangement uses TRBV10-3 and TRBJ2-2; possibly TRBD1 for D (5 bases). Germline assignment: CDR1 ENHRY and CDR2 SYGVKD. The CDR3 contains 14 residues. Trimming pared 9 bases from V and 3 bases from J, leaving 14 bases between. In DNA form, the CDR3 reads TGTGCCATAGGGTCCCAGGGTTACACCGGGGAGCTGTTTTTT. It is translated as CAIGSQGYTGELFF.

This clonotype was counted between two and nine times. This chain uses TRBV15 with TRBJ1-2; tentative D call: TRBD1 (5 bases). There are 16 residues in the CDR3. Trimming took 0 bases from V and 8 from J, leaving 19 bases between them. Germline lookup yields CDR1 LNHNV and CDR2 YYDKDF (reference sequence). CDR3 region: CATSRDPPDLGGGYTF. The CDR3 DNA reads TGTGCCACCAGCAGAGATCCCCCTGATTTGGGGGGAGGCTACACCTTC.

This clonotype has only a few counts. The chain recombines TRBV2 with TRBJ1-1; D call uncertain. The CDR3 consists of 11 residues. Trimming stripped 6 bases from V and 10 bases from J, with 12 bases between. Per germline, CDR1 SNHLY and CDR2 FYNNEI. CDR3 coding DNA: TGTGCCAGCAGAAATGGGCAGAGAGCTTTCTTT. Residues: CASRNGQRAFF.

A few counts support this clonotype. The chain employs TRBV20-1 and TRBJ2-7; D possibly uses TRBD1 or TRBD2 (6 bases each). This CDR3 has 14 residues. Trimming cost V 3 bases and J 1 base, with 13 bases left between them. Germline CDR1 DFQATT, CDR2 SNEGSKA (reference sequence). The CDR3 sequence: CSARSGGESYEQYF. In DNA form, the CDR3 reads TGCAGTGCTAGGTCCGGGGGCGAGTCCTACGAGCAGTACTTC.

Note on this clonotype: This likely comes from a read error, as the CDR3 has no conserved phenylalanine or tryptophan at its end. The chain joins TRBV6-2 or TRBV6-3 to TRBJ1-4, with TRBD1 as a possible D gene (5 bases). The CDR3 length is 16 residues. The germline gives CDR1 MNHEY, CDR2 SVGEGT. Trimming cost V 4 bases and J 0 bases, with 12 bases left between them. The CDR3 protein is CASSSRGAATNEKLFL. As DNA, the CDR3 is TGTGCCAGCAGTTCCCGCGGGGCCGCAACTAATGAAAAACTGTTTCTT.

This clonotype has only a few counts. The chain employs TRBV15 and TRBJ1-1; D is possibly TRBD1 (5 bases). This CDR3 is built from 15 residues. The V and J ends lost 0 bases and 1 base respectively, with 9 bases between them. Germline CDR1 is LNHNV and CDR2 is YYDKDF (reference sequence). CDR3 in DNA: TGTGCCACCAGCAGAGAGGGACGGGGGAACACTGAAGCTTTCTTT. Translating it yields CATSREGRGNTEAFF.